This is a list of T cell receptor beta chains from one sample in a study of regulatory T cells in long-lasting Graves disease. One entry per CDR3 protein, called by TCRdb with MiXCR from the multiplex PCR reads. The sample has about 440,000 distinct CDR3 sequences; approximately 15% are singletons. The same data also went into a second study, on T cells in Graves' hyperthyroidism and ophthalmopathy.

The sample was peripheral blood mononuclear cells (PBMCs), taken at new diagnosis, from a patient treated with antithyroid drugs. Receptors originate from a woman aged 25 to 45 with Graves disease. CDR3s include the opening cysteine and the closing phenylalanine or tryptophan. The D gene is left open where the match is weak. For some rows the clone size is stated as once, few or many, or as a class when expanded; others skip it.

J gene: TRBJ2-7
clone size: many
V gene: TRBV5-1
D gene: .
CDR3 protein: CASHDPRSSYEQYF
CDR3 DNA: TGCGCCAGCCACGACCCCCGGAGCTCCTACGAGCAGTACTTC

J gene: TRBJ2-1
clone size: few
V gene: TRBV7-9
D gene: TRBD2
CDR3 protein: CASSPQLGLAGGYEQFF
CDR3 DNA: TGTGCCAGCAGCCCACAACTAGGACTAGCGGGAGGGTATGAGCAGTTCTTC

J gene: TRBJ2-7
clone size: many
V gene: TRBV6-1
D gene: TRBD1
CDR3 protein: CASILAGTGSYEQYF
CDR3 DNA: TGTGCCAGCATCCTCGCGGGGACAGGGTCCTACGAGCAGTACTTC

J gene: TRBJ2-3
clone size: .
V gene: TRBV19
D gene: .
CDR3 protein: CASSKGAGSTDTQYF
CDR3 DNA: TGTGCCAGTAGTAAAGGAGCGGGCAGCACAGATACGCAGTATTTT

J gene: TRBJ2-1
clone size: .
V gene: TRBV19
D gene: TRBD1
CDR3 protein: CATGTGSVYNEQFF
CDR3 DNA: TGTGCCACCGGGACAGGCTCCGTCTACAATGAGCAGTTCTTC

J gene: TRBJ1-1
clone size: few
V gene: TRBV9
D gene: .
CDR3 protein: CASSPPGFGSNTEAFF
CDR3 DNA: TGTGCCAGCAGCCCCCCGGGTTTTGGATCGAACACTGAAGCTTTCTTT

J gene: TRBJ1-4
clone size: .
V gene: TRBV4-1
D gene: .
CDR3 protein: CASSQDRQTLVFF
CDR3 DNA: TGCGCCAGCAGCCAAGATCGGCAGACATTGGTGTTTTTT

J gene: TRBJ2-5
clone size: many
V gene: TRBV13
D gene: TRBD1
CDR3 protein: CASSPGGQQETQYF
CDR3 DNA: TGTGCCAGCAGCCCAGGGGGACAGCAAGAGACCCAGTACTTC

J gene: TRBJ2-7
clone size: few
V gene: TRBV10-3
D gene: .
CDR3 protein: CAISERQVYEQYF
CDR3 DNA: TGTGCCATCAGTGAAAGACAAGTTTACGAGCAGTACTTC

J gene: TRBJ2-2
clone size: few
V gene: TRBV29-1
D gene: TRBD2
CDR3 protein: CSATRGGAGGGELFF
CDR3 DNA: TGCAGCGCCACCCGGGGGGGCGCGGGGGGCGGGGAGCTGTTTTTT

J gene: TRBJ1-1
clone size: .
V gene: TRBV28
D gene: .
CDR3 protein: CASSLTEATEAFF
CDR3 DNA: TGTGCCAGCAGTTTGACAGAAGCCACTGAAGCTTTCTTT

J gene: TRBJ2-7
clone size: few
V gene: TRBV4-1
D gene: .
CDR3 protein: CASSQDRGGRSSYEQYF
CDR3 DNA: TGCGCCAGCAGCCAAGATAGAGGGGGACGTAGCTCCTACGAGCAGTACTTC

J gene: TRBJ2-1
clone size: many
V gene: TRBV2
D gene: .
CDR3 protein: CASSDGVGSYNEQFF
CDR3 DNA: TGTGCCAGCAGTGACGGGGTAGGGTCCTACAATGAGCAGTTCTTC

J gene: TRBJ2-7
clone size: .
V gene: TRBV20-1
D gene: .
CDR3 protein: CSARPVRQGTYEQYF
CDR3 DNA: TGCAGTGCCAGGCCTGTGAGGCAGGGGACCTACGAGCAGTACTTC

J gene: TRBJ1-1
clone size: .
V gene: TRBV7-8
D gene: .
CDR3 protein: CASSPPFSTEAFF
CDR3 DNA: TGTGCCAGCAGCCCACCCTTTTCGACCGAAGCTTTCTTT

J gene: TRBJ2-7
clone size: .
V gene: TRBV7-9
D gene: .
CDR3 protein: CASSLEGGASYEQYF
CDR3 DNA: TGTGCCAGCAGCTTAGAAGGAGGGGCCTCCTACGAGCAGTACTTC

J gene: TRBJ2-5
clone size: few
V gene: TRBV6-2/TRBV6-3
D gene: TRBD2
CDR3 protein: CASSPLGLVGTQYF
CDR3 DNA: TGTGCCAGCAGTCCCCTAGGACTAGTCGGGACCCAGTACTTC

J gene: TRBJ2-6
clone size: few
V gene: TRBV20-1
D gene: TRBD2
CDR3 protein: CSARDPQGTSVSGANVLTF
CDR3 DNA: TGCAGTGCTAGAGACCCTCAGGGGACTAGCGTCTCTGGGGCCAACGTCCTGACTTTC

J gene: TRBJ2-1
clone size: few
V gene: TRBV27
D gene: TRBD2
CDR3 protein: CASSSGLAGGEQFF
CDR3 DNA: TGTGCCAGCAGTTCAGGACTAGCGGGAGGTGAGCAGTTCTTC

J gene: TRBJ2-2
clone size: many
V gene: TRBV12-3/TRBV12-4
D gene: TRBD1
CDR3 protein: CASSPRDRINTGELFF
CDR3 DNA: TGTGCCAGCAGCCCCCGGGACAGGATTAACACCGGGGAGCTGTTTTTT